The 9 T cell receptor beta chains reported below all come from one sample, sequenced in a study of T cells in Graves' hyperthyroidism and ophthalmopathy. The CDR3 regions of TCR beta were amplified from RNA transcripts. Initially, a first-round RT-PCR of the TCR CDR3 employed the HTBI primer set. MiXCR was run by TCRdb on the multiplex PCR reads, yielding one entry per CDR3 protein. The sample lists fewer than 350,000 distinct CDR3 sequences; around 18% were seen once. The source material was blood. The receptors were sampled from a woman between 40 and 50 years old with Graves' ophthalmopathy.

CDR3 bases: TGTGCCAGCAGGCCGAATGGGGGCAAGGAGACCCAGTACTTC. As protein: CASRPNGGKETQYF. This sequence joins TRBV3-1 and TRBJ2-5; possible D gene TRBD1, 6 bases. The CDR3 contains 14 residues. The germline gives CDR1 LGHDT, CDR2 YNNKEL (reference sequence). V was shortened by 6 bases and J by 5 bases, with 16 bases between the two germline ends.

This clonotype was recorded many times. This chain joins TRBV2 and TRBJ2-7; 7 bases align to TRBD2. V lost 6 bases, J lost 1 base, and 6 bases stayed unmatched. Germline V gene sequence: CDR1 SNHLY, CDR2 FYNNEI. The CDR3 is 14 amino acids. CDR3: CASRLAESSYEQYF. The CDR3 nucleotides are TGTGCCAGCAGGCTAGCGGAATCATCCTACGAGCAGTACTTC.

This clonotype was observed many times. V usage is TRBV7-8 and J usage is TRBJ1-3; maybe TRBD1 (6 bases). The V end lost 3 bases, the J end lost 3 bases, and 15 bases lay between the germline ends. From germline, CDR1 is SGHVS and CDR2 FQNEAQ. CDR3 length: 16 amino acids. The CDR3 region has the DNA TGTGCCAGCAGCTTTTTTGGCAGGGGTCATGGAAACACCATATATTTT. Its translation is CASSFFGRGHGNTIYF.

This clonotype was detected only once. The V gene is TRBV19, the J gene TRBJ1-1; a weak D match, TRBD1 (5 bases). The V end was cut by 5 bases, the J end by 8 bases, with 15 bases between. Germline V gene sequence: CDR1 LNHDA, CDR2 SQIVND (reference sequence). This CDR3 has 13 amino acids. The CDR3 bases are TGTGCCAGTAGTTTCGCTCGGACACGAGAAGCTTTCTTT. Protein product: CASSFARTREAFF.

In its sample, this clonotype was seen many times. The rearrangement joins TRBV28 to TRBJ2-4; TRBD2 matches at 11 bases. Losses at the gene ends were 5 bases for V and 0 bases for J; bases not matched to a gene: 12. Germline CDR1 reads MDHEN; CDR2 reads SYDVKM. This CDR3 region has 19 residues. The CDR3 loop reads CASSNVGGTSGLAKNIQYF. CDR3 nucleotides: TGTGCCAGCAGTAACGTAGGAGGGACTAGCGGACTAGCCAAAAACATTCAGTACTTC.

This clonotype was seen many times. The chain has TRBV6-1 and TRBJ1-1; no definite D call. The CDR3 is 15 amino acids. The germline V gene has CDR1 MNHNS and CDR2 SASEGT. The ends were cut back, 8 bases at V and 0 bases at J, with 16 bases in the middle. Here the CDR3 DNA reads TGTGCCAGCTGGTCGTCTCGGACGGTGAACACTGAAGCTTTCTTT. Residues: CASWSSRTVNTEAFF.

This clonotype was observed at least ten times. The V gene is TRBV2, the J gene TRBJ2-6; D call uncertain. The germline V gene encodes CDR1 SNHLY and CDR2 FYNNEI. V lost 11 bases and J 0 bases, leaving 11 bases between the germline ends. This CDR3 region has 14 residues. The CDR3 protein is CAGKTDSGANVLTF. For the CDR3, the DNA is TGTGCCGGGAAAACGGACTCTGGGGCCAACGTCCTGACTTTC. The whole variable domain, filled in from reference TRBV2 and TRBJ2-6, reads EPEVTQTPSHQVTQMGQEVILRCVPISNHLYFYWYRQILGQKVEFLVSFYNNEISEKSEIFDDQFSVERPDGSNFTLKIRSTKLEDSAMYFCAGKTDSGANVLTFGAGSRLTVL.

This clonotype was picked up many times. The chain employs TRBV27 and TRBJ2-7; possibly TRBD2 for D (6 bases). This CDR3 region has 15 residues. Germline loops: CDR1 MNHEY, CDR2 SMNVEV (reference sequence). V was trimmed by 3 bases and J by 4 bases, leaving 16 bases between them. CDR3 nucleotide sequence: TGTGCCAGCAGTTTCAGCGCGGGTAGCGGATACGAGCAGTACTTC. Translating it yields CASSFSAGSGYEQYF.

The gene calls are TRBV15 and TRBJ2-5; D perhaps matches TRBD1 (6 bases). Looked up from germline, CDR1 is LNHNV and CDR2 is YYDKDF (reference sequence). The CDR3 covers 13 residues. V lost 5 bases and J 3 bases, leaving 10 bases between the germline ends. CDR3 sequence reads: CATSATGKETQYF. CDR3 DNA sequence: TGTGCCACCAGCGCCACAGGGAAAGAGACCCAGTACTTC.